Following are 16 T cell receptor beta chains from one sample sequenced in a study of blood T cell repertoires in COVID-19. Libraries were prepared by immunoSEQ multiplex PCR; TCRdb keeps only in-frame clonotypes and omits some of them. The data show around 140,000 clones, with around 78% seen just once and 1.5% to 2.5% held by the top ten. Source material: peripheral blood. The receptors come from a woman aged 60-75 years with acute or convalescent COVID-19.

The rearrangement uses TRBV5-1 and TRBJ2-1; 11 bases fit TRBD2. The V and J ends lost 0 bases and 8 bases, in that order; junction bases with no gene match: 7. CDR1 SGHRS and CDR2 YFSETQ come from the germline V gene. The CDR3 extends over 16 amino acids. As DNA, the CDR3 is TGCGCCAGCAGCTTGGAAGCTAGCGGGAGGTTGTATGAGCAGTTCTTC. This sequence encodes CASSLEASGRLYEQFF.

The genes are TRBV9 and TRBJ2-7, with 10 bases aligning to TRBD1. This CDR3 spans 15 amino acids. From germline, CDR1 is SGDLS and CDR2 YYNGEE. V shed 0 bases and J 2 bases; nucleotides not matched to a gene: 2. In DNA form, the CDR3 reads TGTGCCAGCAGCGTAGCGGACAGGGGGACCTACGAGCAGTACTTC. This sequence encodes CASSVADRGTYEQYF.

The gene calls are TRBV24-1 and TRBJ2-3; TRBD2 agrees at 7 bases. CDR3 length: 16 amino acids. CDR1 and CDR2 (germline): KGHDR, SFDVKD. V gave up 9 bases and J gave up 1 base; unmatched junction bases: 12. Written as DNA, the CDR3 is TGTGCCACCGGGACTAAAGCGGTGTTAGGCACAGATACGCAGTATTTT. Amino acid sequence: CATGTKAVLGTDTQYF.

V usage is TRBV18 and J usage is TRBJ2-1, with 8 bases identical to TRBD1. The junction had 11 bases not matched to a gene; V was cut back by 3 bases and J by 4 bases. Per germline, CDR1 KGHSH and CDR2 LQKENI. This CDR3 is 17 amino acids long. CDR3 bases: TGTGCCAGCTCACCCTTTGGACAGGGCGAATATTACAATGAGCAGTTCTTC. Translation: CASSPFGQGEYYNEQFF.

The rearrangement links TRBV18 to TRBJ1-6; 9 bases line up with TRBD1. The CDR3 loop spans 15 amino acids. Germline loops: CDR1 KGHSH, CDR2 LQKENI. J was trimmed by 7 bases and V by 2 bases; bases with no gene match: 3. The CDR3 is CASSPTGTGNSPLHF. The CDR3 coding sequence is TGTGCCAGCTCACCAACCGGGACAGGGAATTCACCCCTCCACTTT.

V is TRBV28 and J is TRBJ1-1, with 8 bases matching TRBD1. The CDR3 spans 14 residues. The germline V gene has CDR1 MDHEN and CDR2 SYDVKM. J was trimmed by 4 bases and V by 6 bases; bases with no gene match: 7. CDR3 in amino acids: CASRPTGVGTEAFF. The CDR3 bases are TGTGCCAGCAGGCCGACAGGGGTTGGCACTGAAGCTTTCTTT.

Worth noting for this clone: Other DNA sequences of this sample code for an identical CDR3. This rearrangement joins TRBV7-2 to TRBJ1-1; D gene uncertain. V was pared by 3 bases and J by 0 bases, with 5 bases between. Per the germline V gene, CDR1 is SGHTA and CDR2 is FQGNSA. The CDR3 spans 13 residues. CDR3 sequence (DNA): TGTGCCAGCAGCTTCCCAGTGAACACTGAAGCTTTCTTT. This encodes CASSFPVNTEAFF.

The chain joins TRBV4-2 to TRBJ2-5, with 13 bases identical to TRBD2. Germline CDR1 LGHNA, CDR2 YNFKEQ. The CDR3 is 14 residues long. The ends lost 4 bases at V and 4 bases at J; junction bases unmatched: 0. The CDR3 sequence is CASSRTSGRETQYF. The DNA of the CDR3 is TGTGCCAGCAGCCGGACTAGCGGGAGAGAGACCCAGTACTTC.

J is TRBJ2-1 and V is TRBV10-3; TRBD2 aligns across 8 bases. The CDR3 extends over 15 amino acids. CDR1 and CDR2 (germline): ENHRY, SYGVKD. The V segment lost 10 bases and the J segment 5 bases; nucleotides outside the gene matches: 13. Here the CDR3 DNA reads TGTGCCACTAATCCGGGACTAGGGATCAACAATGAGCAGTTCTTC. Protein sequence: CATNPGLGINNEQFF.

V and J are TRBV7-3 and TRBJ2-7; 7 bases map to TRBD1. Germline V CDR1 and CDR2: SGHTA, FQGTGA. V was pared by 9 bases and J by 1 base, with 6 bases of the junction left unmatched. The CDR3 runs 13 residues. CDR3 protein: CASSQGPSYEQYF. Here the CDR3 DNA reads TGTGCCAGTTCACAGGGGCCGTCCTACGAGCAGTACTTC.

The gene calls are TRBV2 and TRBJ1-1; D is ambiguous. The ends were cut back, 2 bases at V and 3 bases at J, with 13 bases in the middle. CDR1 SNHLY and CDR2 FYNNEI come from the germline V gene. This CDR3 is 15 amino acids long. For the CDR3, the DNA is TGTGCCAGCAGTGAAACGAGGATCGGGTACACTGAAGCTTTCTTT. Protein product: CASSETRIGYTEAFF.

This sequence joins TRBV15 and TRBJ1-2; D is perhaps TRBD1 (5 bases). Per the germline V gene, CDR1 is LNHNV and CDR2 is YYDKDF (reference sequence). This CDR3 spans 12 amino acids. Trimming took off 8 bases at V and 0 bases at J, with 7 bases between the two ends. Here the CDR3 DNA reads TGTGCCACCGGAGGGGCTAACTATGGCTACACCTTC. Residues: CATGGANYGYTF.

This clone was observed a few times. CDR3 residues: CASNIVAGGPTDTQYF. The DNA of the CDR3 is TGTGCCAGCAATATTGTGGCGGGAGGGCCTACAGATACGCAGTATTTT. This rearrangement joins TRBV28 to TRBJ2-3; 9 nucleotides agree with TRBD2. V was clipped by 7 bases and J by 3 bases; unmatched bases: 11. Germline lookup yields CDR1 MDHEN and CDR2 SYDVKM. This CDR3 spans 16 amino acids.

On this clone itself: At the DNA level, this CDR3 is encoded by other sequences in the same sample as well. The chain's CDR3 is CASSSAYEQYF. In DNA, the CDR3 is TGTGCCAGCAGCTCGGCCTACGAGCAGTACTTC. The genes are TRBV5-6 and TRBJ2-7; D unclear. V lost 3 bases to trimming and J lost 2 bases, with 3 bases between them. Germline-derived CDR1 and CDR2 are SGHDT and YYEEEE. The CDR3 consists of 11 residues. The full variable domain, its missing parts supplied by reference TRBV5-6 and TRBJ2-7, is DAGVTQSPTHLIKTRGQQVTLRCSPKSGHDTVSWYQQALGQGPQFIFQYYEEEERQRGNFPDRFSGHQFPNYSSELNVNALLLGDSALYLCASSSAYEQYFGPGTRLTVT.

In its sample, this clone was seen a few times. The rearrangement joins TRBV5-1 to TRBJ1-2; the match to TRBD1 covers 7 bases. The CDR3 spans 14 residues. The trim removed 4 bases at V and 4 bases at J, leaving 7 bases unmatched. Germline CDR1 SGHRS, CDR2 YFSETQ. CDR3 region: CASSQAGQSYGYTF. The CDR3 nucleotides read TGCGCCAGCAGCCAGGCGGGACAGAGCTATGGCTACACCTTC.

This rearrangement joins TRBV14 to TRBJ2-7; 10 bases line up with TRBD2. Germline CDR1 SGHDN, CDR2 FVKESK. The CDR3 runs 14 residues. V was clipped by 2 bases and J by 2 bases; unmatched bases: 0. CDR3 nucleotides: TGTGCCAGCAGCCAACTAGCGGGGGCCTACGAGCAGTACTTC. Protein: CASSQLAGAYEQYF.